This T cell receptor (beta chain) was recovered during a study of control samples from healthy donors and cancer patients. Clones were sequenced by immunoSEQ multiplex PCR, and TCRdb holds only the in-frame ones, with some missing. The table has roughly 200,000 clones, 85% to 95% seen once. This CDR3 contains 13 residues. Germline V gene sequence: CDR1 KGHSH, CDR2 LQKENI. Between the trimmed V and J ends, which lost 2 bases and 8 bases, there was a span of 12 bases. This receptor was obtained from a man aged 45 to 65 in good health. The rearrangement links TRBV18 to TRBJ1-1; D uncertain. Specimen: blood. CDR3 protein: CASSPRQDEEAFF. As DNA, the CDR3 is TGTGCCAGCTCACCAAGGCAGGACGAGGAAGCTTTCTTT.